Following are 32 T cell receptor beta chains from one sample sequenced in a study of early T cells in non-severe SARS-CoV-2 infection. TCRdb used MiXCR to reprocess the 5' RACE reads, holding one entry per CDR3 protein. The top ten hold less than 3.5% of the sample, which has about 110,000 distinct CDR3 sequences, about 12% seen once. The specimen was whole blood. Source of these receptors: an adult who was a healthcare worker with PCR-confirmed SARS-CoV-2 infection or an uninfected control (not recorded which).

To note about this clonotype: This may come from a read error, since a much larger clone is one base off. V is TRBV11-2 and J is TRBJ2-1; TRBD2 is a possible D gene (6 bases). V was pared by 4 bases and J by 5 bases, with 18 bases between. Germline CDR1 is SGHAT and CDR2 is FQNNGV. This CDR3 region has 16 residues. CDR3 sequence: CASSYTLEGRHNEQFF. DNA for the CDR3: TGTGCCAGCAGCTATACGCTGGAGGGCCGCCACAATGAGCAGTTCTTC.

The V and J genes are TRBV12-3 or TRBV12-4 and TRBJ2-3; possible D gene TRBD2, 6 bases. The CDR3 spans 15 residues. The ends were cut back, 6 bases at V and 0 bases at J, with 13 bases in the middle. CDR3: CASRRDSASTDTQYF. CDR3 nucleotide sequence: TGTGCCAGCAGGCGGGACTCCGCTAGCACAGATACGCAGTATTTT.

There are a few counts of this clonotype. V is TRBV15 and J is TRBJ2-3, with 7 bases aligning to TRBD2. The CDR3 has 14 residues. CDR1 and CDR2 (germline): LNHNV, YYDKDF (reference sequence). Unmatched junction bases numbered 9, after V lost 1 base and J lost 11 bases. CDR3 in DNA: TGTGCCACCAGCAGAGGAGCGGGGTGGCCCGAGCAGTATTTT. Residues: CATSRGAGWPEQYF.

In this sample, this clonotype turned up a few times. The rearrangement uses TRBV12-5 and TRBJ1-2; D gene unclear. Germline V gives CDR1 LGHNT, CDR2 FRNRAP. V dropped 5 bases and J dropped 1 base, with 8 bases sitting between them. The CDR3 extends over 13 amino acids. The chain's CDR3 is CASGIAINYGYTF. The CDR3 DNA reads TGTGCTAGTGGTATCGCAATTAACTATGGCTACACCTTC.

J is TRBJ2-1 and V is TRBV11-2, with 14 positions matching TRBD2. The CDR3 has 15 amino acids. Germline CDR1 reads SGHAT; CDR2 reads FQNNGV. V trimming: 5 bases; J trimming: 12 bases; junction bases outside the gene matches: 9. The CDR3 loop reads CASSPGLAGELGQFF. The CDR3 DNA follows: TGTGCCAGCAGCCCGGGACTAGCGGGGGAGCTCGGGCAGTTCTTC. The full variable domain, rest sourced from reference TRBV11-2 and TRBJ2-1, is EAGVAQSPRYKIIEKRQSVAFWCNPISGHATLYWYQQILGQGPKLLIQFQNNGVVDDSQLPKDRFSAERLKGVDSTLKIQPAKLEDSAVYLCASSPGLAGELGQFFGPGTRLTVL.

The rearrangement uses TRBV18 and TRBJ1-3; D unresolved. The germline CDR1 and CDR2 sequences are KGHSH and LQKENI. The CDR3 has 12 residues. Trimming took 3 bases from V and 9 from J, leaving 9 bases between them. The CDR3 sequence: CASSPPIGTIYF. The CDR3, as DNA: TGTGCCAGCTCACCCCCCATCGGCACCATATATTTT.

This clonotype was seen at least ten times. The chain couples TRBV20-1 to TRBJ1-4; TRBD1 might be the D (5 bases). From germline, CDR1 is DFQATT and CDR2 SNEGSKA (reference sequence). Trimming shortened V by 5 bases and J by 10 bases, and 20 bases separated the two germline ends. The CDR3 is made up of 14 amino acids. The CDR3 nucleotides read TGCAGTGCTCCCAGAGGGACCGCTCCGGGAAAACTGTTTTTT. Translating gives CSAPRGTAPGKLFF.

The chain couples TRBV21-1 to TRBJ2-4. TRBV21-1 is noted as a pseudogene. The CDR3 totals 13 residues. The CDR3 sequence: CASASRPKNIQYF. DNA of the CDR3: TGTGCCAGCGCCTCGAGGCCCAAAAACATTCAGTACTTC.

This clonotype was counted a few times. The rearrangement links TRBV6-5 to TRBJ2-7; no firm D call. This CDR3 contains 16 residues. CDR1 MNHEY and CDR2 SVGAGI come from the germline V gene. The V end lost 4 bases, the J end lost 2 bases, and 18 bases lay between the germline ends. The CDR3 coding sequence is TGTGCCAGCAGTTTCTCCGCCGCGAGTTGGCCCTACGAGCAGTACTTC. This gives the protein CASSFSAASWPYEQYF.

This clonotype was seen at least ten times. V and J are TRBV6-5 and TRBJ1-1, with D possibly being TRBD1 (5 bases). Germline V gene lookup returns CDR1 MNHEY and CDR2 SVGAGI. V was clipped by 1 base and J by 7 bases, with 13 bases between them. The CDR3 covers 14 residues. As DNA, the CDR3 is TGTGCCAGCAGTTACTTCATGGGCCAGGGTGAAGCTTTCTTT. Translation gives CASSYFMGQGEAFF.

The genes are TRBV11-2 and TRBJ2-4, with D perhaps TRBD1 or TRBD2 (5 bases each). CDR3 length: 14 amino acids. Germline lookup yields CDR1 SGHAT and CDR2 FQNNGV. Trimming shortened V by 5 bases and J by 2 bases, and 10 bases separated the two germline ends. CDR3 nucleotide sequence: TGTGCCAGCAGCCTCAGGGAGACCAAAAACATTCAGTACTTC. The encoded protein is CASSLRETKNIQYF.

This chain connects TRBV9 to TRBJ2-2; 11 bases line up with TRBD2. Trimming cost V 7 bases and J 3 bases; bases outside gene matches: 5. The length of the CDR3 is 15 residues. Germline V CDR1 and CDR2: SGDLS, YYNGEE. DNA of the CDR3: TGTGCCAGCGCACTAGCGGGGGTTTACACCGGGGAGCTGTTTTTT. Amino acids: CASALAGVYTGELFF.

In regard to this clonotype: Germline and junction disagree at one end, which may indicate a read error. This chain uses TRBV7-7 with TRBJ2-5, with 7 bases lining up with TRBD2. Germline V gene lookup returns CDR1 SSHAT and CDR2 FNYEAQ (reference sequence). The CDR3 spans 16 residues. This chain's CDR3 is CASSFSGEGRGETQYF. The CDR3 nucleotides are TGTGCTAGCAGCTTCTCCGGGGAGGGAAGAGGAGAGACCCAGTACTTC.

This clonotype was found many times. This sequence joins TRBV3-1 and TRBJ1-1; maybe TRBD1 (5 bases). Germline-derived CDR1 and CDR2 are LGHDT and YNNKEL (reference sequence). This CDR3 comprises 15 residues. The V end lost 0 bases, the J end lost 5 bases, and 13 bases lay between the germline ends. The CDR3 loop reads CASSQESAGKTEAFF. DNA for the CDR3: TGTGCCAGCAGCCAAGAGTCCGCAGGGAAGACTGAAGCTTTCTTT.

The CDR3 DNA sequence: TGTGCCAGCAGCCAAGACGGGCAGACCGCAACTAATGAAAAACTGTTTTTT. This gives the protein CASSQDGQTATNEKLFF. The chain combines TRBV3-1 with TRBJ1-4; D not resolved. Between the trimmed V and J ends, which lost 0 bases and 0 bases, there was a span of 11 bases. CDR1 LGHDT and CDR2 YNNKEL come from the germline V gene (reference sequence). The CDR3 totals 17 residues. Full variable domain (rest looked up from reference TRBV3-1 and TRBJ1-4): DTAVSQTPKYLVTQMGNDKSIKCEQNLGHDTMYWYKQDSKKFLKIMFSYNNKELIINETVPNRFSPKSPDKAHLNLHINSLELGDSAVYFCASSQDGQTATNEKLFFGSGTQLSVL.

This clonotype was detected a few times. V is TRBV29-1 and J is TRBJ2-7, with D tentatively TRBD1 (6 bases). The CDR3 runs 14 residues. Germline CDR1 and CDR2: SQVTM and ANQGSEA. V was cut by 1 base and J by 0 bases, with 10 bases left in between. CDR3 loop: CSVEGQGTSYEQYF. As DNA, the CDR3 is TGCAGCGTTGAAGGGCAGGGGACCTCCTACGAGCAGTACTTC.

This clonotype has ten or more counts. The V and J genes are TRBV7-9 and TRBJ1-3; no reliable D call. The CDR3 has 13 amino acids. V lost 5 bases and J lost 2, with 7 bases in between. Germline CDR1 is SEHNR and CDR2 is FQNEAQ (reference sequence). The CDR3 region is CASSPSPGNTIYF. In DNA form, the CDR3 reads TGTGCCAGCAGCCCCAGTCCTGGAAACACCATATATTTT.

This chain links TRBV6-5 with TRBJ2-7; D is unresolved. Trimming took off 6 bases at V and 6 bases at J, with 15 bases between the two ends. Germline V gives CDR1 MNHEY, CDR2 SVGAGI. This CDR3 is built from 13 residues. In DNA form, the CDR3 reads TGTGCCAGCAGCCCCCTCCCGGCCGGCGAGCAGTACTTC. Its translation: CASSPLPAGEQYF.

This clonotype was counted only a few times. The CDR3 coding sequence is TGTGCCAGCAGCTTGAACGCGAAGGGGAACTACAATGAGCAGTTCTTC. Translating it yields CASSLNAKGNYNEQFF. The chain recombines TRBV5-6 with TRBJ2-1; perhaps TRBD1 as D (5 bases). V lost 1 base, J lost 3 bases, and 14 bases lay in between. This CDR3 has 16 residues. Germline V gene data show CDR1 as SGHDT and CDR2 as YYEEEE.

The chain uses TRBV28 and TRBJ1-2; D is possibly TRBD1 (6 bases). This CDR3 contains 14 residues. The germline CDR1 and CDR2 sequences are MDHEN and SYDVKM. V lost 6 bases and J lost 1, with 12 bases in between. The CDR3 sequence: CASRRQEINYGYTF. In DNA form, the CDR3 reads TGTGCCAGCAGGAGACAGGAGATTAACTATGGCTACACCTTC.

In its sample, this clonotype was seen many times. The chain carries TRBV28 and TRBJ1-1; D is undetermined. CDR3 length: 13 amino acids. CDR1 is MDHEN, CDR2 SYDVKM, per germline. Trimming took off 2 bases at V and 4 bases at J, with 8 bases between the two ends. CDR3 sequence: CASSLPGITEAFF. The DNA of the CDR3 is TGTGCCAGCAGTTTACCCGGGATCACTGAAGCTTTCTTT.

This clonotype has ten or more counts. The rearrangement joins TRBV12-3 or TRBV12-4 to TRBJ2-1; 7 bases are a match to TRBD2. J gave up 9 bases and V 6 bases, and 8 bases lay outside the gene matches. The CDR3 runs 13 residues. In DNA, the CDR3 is TGTGCCAGCAGAGTACTAGGGAGGGCTGAGCAGTTCTTC. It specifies CASRVLGRAEQFF.

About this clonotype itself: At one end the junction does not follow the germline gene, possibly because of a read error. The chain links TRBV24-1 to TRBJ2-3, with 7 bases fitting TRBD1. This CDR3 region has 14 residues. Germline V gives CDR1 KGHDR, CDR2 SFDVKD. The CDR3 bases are TGTGCCACCAGTGATTCAGGGGGATTAGATACGGAGTATTTT. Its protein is CATSDSGGLDTEYF.

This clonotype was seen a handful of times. Here the CDR3 reads CASSFPVGGELFF. CDR3 nucleotides: TGTGCCAGCAGTTTTCCCGTTGGCGGGGAGCTGTTTTTT. The chain recombines TRBV28 with TRBJ2-2; D unresolved. Germline V gene data show CDR1 as MDHEN and CDR2 as SYDVKM. This CDR3 region has 13 residues. V was clipped by 3 bases and J by 7 bases, with 9 bases between them.

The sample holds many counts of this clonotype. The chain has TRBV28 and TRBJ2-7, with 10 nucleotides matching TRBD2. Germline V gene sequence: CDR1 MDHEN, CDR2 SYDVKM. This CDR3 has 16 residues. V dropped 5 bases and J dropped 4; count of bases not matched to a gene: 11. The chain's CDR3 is CASSNPQREGRYEQYF. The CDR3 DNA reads TGTGCCAGCAGTAATCCCCAGCGGGAGGGTCGGTACGAGCAGTACTTC.

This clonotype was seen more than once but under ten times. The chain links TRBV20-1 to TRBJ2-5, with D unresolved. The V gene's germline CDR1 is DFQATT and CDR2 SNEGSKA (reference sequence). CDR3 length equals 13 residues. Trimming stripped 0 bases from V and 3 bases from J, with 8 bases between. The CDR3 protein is CSARDGGKETQYF. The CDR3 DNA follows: TGCAGTGCTAGAGATGGCGGAAAAGAGACCCAGTACTTC.

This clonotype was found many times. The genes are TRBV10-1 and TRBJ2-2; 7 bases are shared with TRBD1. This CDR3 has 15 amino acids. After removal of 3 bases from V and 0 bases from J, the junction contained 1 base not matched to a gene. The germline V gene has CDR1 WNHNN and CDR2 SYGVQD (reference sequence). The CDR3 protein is CASSDQGANTGELFF. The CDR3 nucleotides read TGCGCCAGCAGTGACCAGGGGGCGAACACCGGGGAGCTGTTTTTT.

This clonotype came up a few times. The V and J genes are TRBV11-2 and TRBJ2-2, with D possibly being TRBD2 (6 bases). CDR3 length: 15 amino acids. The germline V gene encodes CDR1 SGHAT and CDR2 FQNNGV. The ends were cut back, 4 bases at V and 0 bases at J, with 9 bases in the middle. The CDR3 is CASSSTGANTGELFF. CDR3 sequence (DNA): TGTGCCAGCAGCTCCACGGGGGCGAACACCGGGGAGCTGTTTTTT. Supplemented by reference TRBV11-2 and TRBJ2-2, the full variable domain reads EAGVAQSPRYKIIEKRQSVAFWCNPISGHATLYWYQQILGQGPKLLIQFQNNGVVDDSQLPKDRFSAERLKGVDSTLKIQPAKLEDSAVYLCASSSTGANTGELFFGEGSRLTVL.

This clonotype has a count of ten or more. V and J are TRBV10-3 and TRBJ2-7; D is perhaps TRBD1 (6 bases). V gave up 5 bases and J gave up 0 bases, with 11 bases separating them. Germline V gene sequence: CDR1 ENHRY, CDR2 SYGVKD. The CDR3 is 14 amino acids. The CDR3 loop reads CAISPRDNSYEQYF. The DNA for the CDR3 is TGTGCCATCAGTCCACGGGACAACTCCTACGAGCAGTACTTC.

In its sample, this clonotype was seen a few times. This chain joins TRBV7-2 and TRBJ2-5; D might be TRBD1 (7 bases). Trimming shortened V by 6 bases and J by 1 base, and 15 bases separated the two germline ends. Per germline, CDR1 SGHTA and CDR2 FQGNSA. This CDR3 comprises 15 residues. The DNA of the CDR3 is TGTGCCAGCAGTTCAGGGGGGAAGACCCAAGAGACCCAGTACTTC. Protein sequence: CASSSGGKTQETQYF.

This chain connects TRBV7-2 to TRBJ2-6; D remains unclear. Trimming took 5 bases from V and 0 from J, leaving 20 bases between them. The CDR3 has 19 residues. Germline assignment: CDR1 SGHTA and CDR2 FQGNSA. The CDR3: CASSPLAGRLTSGANVLTF. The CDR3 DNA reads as TGTGCCAGCAGCCCCCTGGCCGGACGGCTTACCTCTGGGGCCAACGTCCTGACTTTC.

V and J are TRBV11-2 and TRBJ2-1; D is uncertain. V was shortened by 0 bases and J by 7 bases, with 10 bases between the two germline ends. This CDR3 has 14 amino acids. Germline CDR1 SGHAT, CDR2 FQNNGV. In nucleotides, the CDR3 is TGTGCCAGCAGCTTAGATCGGGCTAGGAATGAGCAGTTCTTC. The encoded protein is CASSLDRARNEQFF.